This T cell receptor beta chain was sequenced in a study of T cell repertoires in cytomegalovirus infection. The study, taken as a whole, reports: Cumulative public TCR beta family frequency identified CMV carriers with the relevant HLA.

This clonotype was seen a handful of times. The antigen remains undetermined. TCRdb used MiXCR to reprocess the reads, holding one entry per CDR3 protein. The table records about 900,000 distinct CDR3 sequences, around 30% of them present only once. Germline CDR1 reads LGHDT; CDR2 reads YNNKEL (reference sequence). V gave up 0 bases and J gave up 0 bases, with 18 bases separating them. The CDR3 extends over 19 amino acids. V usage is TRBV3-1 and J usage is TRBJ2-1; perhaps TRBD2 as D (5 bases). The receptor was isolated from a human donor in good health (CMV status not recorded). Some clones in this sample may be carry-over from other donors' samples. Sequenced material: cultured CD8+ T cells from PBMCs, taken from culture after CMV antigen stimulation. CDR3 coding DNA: TGTGCCAGCAGCCAAGATCGGGGTCGGTACCTAGGCTCCTACAATGAGCAGTTCTTC. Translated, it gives CASSQDRGRYLGSYNEQFF.